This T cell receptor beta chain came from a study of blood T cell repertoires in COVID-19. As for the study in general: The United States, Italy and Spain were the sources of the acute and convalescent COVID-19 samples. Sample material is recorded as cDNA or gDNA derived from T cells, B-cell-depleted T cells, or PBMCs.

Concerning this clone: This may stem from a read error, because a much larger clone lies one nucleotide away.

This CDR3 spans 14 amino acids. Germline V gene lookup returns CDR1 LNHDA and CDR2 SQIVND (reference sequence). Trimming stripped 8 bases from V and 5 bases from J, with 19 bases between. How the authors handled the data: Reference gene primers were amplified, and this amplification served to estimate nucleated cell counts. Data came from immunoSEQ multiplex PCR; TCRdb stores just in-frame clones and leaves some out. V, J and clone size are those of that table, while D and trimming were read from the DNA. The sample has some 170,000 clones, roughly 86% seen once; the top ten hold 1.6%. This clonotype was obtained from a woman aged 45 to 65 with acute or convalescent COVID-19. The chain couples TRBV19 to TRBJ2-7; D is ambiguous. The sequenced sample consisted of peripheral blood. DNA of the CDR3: TGTGCCAGTTGTTGGGCACTCCCCATGAACGAGCAGTACTTC. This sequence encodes CASCWALPMNEQYF.